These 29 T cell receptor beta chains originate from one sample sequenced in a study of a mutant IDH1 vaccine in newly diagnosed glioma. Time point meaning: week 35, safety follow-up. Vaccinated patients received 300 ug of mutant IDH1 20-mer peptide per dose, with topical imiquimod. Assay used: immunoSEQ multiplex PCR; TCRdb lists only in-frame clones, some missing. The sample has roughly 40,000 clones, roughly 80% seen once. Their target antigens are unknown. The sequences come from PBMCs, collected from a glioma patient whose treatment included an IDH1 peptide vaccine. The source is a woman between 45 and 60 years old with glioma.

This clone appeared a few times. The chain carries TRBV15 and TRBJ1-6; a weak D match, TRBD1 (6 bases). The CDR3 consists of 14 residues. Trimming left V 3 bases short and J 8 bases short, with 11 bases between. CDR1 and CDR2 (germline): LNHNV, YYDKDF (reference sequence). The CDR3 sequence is CATSRDSSDSPLHF. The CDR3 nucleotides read TGTGCCACCAGCAGGGACAGTTCAGATTCACCCCTCCACTTT.

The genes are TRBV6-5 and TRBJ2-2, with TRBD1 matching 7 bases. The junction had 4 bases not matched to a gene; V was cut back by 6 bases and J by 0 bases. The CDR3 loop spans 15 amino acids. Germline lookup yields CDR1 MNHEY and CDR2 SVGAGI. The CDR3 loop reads CASRTGTANTGELFF. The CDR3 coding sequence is TGTGCCAGCAGGACCGGGACAGCGAACACCGGGGAGCTGTTTTTT.

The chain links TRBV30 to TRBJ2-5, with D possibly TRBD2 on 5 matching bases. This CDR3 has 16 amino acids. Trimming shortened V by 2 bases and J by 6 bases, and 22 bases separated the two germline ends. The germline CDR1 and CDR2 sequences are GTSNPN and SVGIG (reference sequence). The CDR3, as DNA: TGTGCCTGGAGTCTTCCCTCTACTAGTAAGGTGAAGACCCAGTACTTC. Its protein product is CAWSLPSTSKVKTQYF.

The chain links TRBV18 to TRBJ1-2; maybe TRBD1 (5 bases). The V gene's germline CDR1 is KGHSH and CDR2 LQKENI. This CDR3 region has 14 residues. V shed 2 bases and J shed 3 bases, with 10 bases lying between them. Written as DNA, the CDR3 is TGTGCCAGCTCACCAGCAGGGTCAGACTATGGCTACACCTTC. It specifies CASSPAGSDYGYTF.

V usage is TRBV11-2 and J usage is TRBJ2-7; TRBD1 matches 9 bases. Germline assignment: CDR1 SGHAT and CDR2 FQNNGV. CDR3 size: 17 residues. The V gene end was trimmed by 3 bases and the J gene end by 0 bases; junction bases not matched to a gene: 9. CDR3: CASSFRVPGQGSYEQYF. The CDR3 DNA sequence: TGTGCCAGCAGCTTCCGCGTGCCGGGACAGGGCTCCTACGAGCAGTACTTC.

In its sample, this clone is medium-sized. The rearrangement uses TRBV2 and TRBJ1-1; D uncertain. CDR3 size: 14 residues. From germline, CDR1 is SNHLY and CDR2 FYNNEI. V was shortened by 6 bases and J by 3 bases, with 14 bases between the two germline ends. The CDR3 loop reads CASRRTALYTEAFF. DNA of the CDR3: TGTGCCAGCAGGCGGACGGCCCTTTACACTGAAGCTTTCTTT.

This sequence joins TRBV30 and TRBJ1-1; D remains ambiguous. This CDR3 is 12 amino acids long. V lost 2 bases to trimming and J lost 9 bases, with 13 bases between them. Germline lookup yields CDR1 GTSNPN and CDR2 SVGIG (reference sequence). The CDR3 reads CAWSPPGLKAFF. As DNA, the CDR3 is TGTGCCTGGAGTCCCCCGGGTCTTAAAGCTTTCTTT.

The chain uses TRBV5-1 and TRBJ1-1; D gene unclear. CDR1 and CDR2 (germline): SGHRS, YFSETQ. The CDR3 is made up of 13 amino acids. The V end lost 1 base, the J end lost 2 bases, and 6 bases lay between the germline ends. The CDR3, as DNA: TGCGCCAGCAGCTTGCGCACTAACACTGAAGCTTTCTTT. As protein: CASSLRTNTEAFF. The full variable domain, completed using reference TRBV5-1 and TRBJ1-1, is KAGVTQTPRYLIKTRGQQVTLSCSPISGHRSVSWYQQTPGQGLQFLFEYFSETQRNKGNFPGRFSGRQFSNSRSEMNVSTLELGDSALYLCASSLRTNTEAFFGQGTRLTVV.

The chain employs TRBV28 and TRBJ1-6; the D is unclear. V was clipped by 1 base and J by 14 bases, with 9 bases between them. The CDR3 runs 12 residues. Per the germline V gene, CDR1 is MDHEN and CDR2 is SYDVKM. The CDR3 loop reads CASSLYPATLHF. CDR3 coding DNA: TGTGCCAGCAGTTTATACCCCGCCACCCTCCACTTT.

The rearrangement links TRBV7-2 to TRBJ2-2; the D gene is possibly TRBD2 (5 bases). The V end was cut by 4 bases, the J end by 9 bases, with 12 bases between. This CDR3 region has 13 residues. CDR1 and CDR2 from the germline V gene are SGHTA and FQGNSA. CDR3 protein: CASSSPSGRELFF. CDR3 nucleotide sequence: TGTGCCAGCAGCTCCCCCTCCGGGAGGGAGCTGTTTTTT. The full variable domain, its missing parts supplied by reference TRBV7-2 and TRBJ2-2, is GAGVSQSPSNKVTEKGKDVELRCDPISGHTALYWYRQSLGQGLEFLIYFQGNSAPDKSGLPSDRFSAERTGGSVSTLTIQRTQQEDSAVYLCASSSPSGRELFFGEGSRLTVL.

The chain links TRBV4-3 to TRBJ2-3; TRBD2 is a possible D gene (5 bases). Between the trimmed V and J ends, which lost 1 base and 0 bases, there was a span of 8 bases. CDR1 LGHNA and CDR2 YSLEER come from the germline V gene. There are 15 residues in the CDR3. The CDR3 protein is CASSQGGSSTDTQYF. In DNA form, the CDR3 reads TGCGCCAGCAGCCAAGGAGGGTCTAGCACAGATACGCAGTATTTT.

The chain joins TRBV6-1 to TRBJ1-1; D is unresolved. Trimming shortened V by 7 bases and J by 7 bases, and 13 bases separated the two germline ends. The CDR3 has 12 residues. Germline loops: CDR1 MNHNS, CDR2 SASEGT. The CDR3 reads CASKGGIGEAFF. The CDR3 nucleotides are TGTGCCAGCAAGGGTGGGATAGGTGAAGCTTTCTTT.

The CDR3, as DNA: TGCGCCAGCAGCCGGGACAGCTACAATGAGCAGTTCTTC. Residues: CASSRDSYNEQFF. The chain employs TRBV5-1 and TRBJ2-1; 7 positions match TRBD1. V was clipped by 4 bases and J by 3 bases; unmatched bases: 1. This CDR3 comprises 13 residues. Germline V gene data show CDR1 as SGHRS and CDR2 as YFSETQ.

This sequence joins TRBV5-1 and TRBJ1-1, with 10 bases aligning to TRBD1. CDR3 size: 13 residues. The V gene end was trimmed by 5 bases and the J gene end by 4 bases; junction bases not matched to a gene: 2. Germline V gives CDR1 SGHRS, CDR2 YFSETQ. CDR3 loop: CASSWTGGTEAFF. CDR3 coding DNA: TGCGCCAGCAGTTGGACAGGGGGCACTGAAGCTTTCTTT.

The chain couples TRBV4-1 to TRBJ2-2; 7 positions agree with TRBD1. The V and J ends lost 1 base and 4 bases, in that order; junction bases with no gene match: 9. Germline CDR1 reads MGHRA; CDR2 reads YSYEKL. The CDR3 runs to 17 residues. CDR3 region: CASSQATGVSGTGELFF. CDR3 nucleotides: TGCGCCAGCAGCCAAGCTACAGGGGTCTCGGGCACCGGGGAGCTGTTTTTT.

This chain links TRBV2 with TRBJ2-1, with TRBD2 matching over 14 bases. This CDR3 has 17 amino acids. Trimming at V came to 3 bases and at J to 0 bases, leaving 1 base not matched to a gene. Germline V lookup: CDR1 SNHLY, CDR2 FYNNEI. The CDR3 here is CASSDGTSGGSYNEQFF. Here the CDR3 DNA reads TGTGCCAGCAGTGACGGGACTAGCGGGGGCTCCTACAATGAGCAGTTCTTC.

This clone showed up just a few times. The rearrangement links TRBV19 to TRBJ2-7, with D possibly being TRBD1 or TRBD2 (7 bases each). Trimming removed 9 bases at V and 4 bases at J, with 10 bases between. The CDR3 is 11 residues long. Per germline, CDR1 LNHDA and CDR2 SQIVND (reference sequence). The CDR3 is CASQGGYEQYF. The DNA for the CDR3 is TGTGCCAGCCAGGGGGGGTACGAGCAGTACTTC. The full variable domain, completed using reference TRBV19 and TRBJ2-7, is DGGITQSPKYLFRKEGQNVTLSCEQNLNHDAMYWYRQDPGQGLRLIYYSQIVNDFQKGDIAEGYSVSREKKESFPLTVTSAQKNPTAFYLCASQGGYEQYFGPGTRLTVT.

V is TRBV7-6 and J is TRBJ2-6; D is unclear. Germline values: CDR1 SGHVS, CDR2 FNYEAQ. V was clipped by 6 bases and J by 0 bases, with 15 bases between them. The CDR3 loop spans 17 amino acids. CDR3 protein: CASSLMLFLSGANVLTF. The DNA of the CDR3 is TGTGCCAGCAGTCTCATGCTTTTTCTCTCTGGGGCCAACGTCCTGACTTTC.

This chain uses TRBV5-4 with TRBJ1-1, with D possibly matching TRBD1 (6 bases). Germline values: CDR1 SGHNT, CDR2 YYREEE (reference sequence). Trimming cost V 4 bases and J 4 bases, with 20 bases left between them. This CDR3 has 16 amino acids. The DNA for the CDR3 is TGTGCCAGCAGCCCAACCGGGACACGGGGTATCACTGAAGCTTTCTTT. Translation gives CASSPTGTRGITEAFF.

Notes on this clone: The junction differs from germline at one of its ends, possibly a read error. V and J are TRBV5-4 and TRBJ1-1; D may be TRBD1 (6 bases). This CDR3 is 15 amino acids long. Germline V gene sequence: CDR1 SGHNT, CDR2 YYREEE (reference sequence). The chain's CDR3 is CASRLGGGASTSAFF. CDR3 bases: TGTGCCAGCAGGTTGGGGGGGGGCGCCTCAACGTCAGCTTTCTTT.

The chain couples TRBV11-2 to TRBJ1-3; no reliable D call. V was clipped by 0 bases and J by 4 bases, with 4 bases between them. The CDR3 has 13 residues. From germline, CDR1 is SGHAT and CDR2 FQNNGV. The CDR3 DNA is TGTGCCAGCAGCTTAGAGGTGGGAAACACCATATATTTT. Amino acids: CASSLEVGNTIYF.

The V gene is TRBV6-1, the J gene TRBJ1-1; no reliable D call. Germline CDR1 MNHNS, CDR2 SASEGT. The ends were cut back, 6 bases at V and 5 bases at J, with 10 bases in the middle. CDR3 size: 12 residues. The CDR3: CASRDTVTEAFF. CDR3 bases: TGTGCCAGCAGGGATACGGTTACTGAAGCTTTCTTT.

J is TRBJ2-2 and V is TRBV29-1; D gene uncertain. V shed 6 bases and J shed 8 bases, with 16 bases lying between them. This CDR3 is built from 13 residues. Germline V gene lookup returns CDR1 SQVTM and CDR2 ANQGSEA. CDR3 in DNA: TGCAGCGTGGGGATAGTTGGTGCGGGGGAGCTGTTTTTT. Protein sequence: CSVGIVGAGELFF.

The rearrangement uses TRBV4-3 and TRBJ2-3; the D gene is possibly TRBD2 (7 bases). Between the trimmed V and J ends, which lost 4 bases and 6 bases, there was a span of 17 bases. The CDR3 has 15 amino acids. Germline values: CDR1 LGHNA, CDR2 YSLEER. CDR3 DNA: TGCGCCAGCAGCCTGACTAGGGGGGGCGGGGATACGCAGTATTTT. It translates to CASSLTRGGGDTQYF.

The CDR3: CASSLGQTVSYEQYF. The CDR3 DNA sequence: TGCGCCAGCAGCTTGGGGCAGACCGTCTCCTACGAGCAGTACTTC. This chain connects TRBV5-1 to TRBJ2-7; the D is unclear. The CDR3 runs 15 residues. The germline V and J ends were trimmed by 0 bases and 0 bases, with 10 bases remaining between them. Germline loops: CDR1 SGHRS, CDR2 YFSETQ.

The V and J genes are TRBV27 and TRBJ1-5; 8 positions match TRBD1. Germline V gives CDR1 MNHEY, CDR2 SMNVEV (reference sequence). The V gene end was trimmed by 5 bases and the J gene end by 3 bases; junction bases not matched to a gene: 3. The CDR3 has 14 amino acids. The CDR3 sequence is CASSDRGYNQPQHF. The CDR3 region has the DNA TGTGCCAGCAGTGACAGGGGCTACAATCAGCCCCAGCATTTT.

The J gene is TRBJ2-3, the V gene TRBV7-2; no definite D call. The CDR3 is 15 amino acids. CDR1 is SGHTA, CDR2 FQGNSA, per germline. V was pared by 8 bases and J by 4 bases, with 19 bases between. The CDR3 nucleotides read TGTGCCAGCCCGAGAGGAGCTGGGGTGGCAGATACGCAGTATTTT. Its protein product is CASPRGAGVADTQYF.

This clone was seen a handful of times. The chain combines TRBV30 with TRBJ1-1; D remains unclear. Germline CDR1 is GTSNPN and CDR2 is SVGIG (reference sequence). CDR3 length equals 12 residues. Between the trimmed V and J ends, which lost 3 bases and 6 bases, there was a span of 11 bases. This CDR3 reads CAWSLSGPEAFF. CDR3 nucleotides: TGTGCCTGGAGCCTATCTGGTCCTGAAGCTTTCTTT.

Here the CDR3 DNA reads TGTGCCAGTGTGGACATACGAGATGAAAAACTGTTTTTT. It encodes CASVDIRDEKLFF. The rearrangement links TRBV2 to TRBJ1-4, with D tentatively TRBD1 (5 bases). Germline V gives CDR1 SNHLY, CDR2 FYNNEI. The germline V and J ends were trimmed by 9 bases and 6 bases, with 14 bases remaining between them. The CDR3 has 13 amino acids.